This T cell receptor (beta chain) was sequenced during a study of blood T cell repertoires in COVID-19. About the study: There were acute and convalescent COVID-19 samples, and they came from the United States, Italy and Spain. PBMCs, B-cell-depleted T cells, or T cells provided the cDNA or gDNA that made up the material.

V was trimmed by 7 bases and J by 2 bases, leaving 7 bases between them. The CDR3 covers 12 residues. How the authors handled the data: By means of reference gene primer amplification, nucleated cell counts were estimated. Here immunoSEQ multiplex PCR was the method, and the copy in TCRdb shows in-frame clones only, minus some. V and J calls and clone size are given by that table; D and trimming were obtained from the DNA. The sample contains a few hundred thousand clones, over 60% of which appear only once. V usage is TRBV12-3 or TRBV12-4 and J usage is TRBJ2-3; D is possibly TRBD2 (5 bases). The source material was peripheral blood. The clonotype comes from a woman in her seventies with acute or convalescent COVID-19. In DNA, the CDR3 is TGTGCCAGCAAGCGGCACACAGATACGCAGTATTTT. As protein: CASKRHTDTQYF.